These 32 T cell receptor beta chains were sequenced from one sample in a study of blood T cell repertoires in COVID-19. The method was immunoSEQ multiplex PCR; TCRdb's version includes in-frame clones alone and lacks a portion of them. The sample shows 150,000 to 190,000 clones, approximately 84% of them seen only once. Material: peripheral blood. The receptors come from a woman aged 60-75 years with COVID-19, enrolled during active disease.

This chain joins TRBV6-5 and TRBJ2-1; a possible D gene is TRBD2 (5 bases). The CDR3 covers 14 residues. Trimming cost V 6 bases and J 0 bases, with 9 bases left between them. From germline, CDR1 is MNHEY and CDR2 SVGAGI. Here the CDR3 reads CASSITSSYNEQFF. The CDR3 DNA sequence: TGTGCCAGCAGCATCACTAGCTCCTACAATGAGCAGTTCTTC.

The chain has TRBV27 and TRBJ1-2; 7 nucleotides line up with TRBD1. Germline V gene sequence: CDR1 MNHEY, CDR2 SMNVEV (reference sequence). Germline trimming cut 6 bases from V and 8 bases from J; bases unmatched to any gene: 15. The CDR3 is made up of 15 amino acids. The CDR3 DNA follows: TGTGCCAGCAGCTGGACAGGAAGGACTGGATCGGGCTACACCTTC. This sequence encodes CASSWTGRTGSGYTF.

CDR3 nucleotide sequence: TGTGCCAGCAGCCACGGTGGGGCAAGTGAGCAGTTCTTC. Translated: CASSHGGASEQFF. V gene TRBV14 combines with J gene TRBJ2-1; D is possibly TRBD1 (5 bases). Germline V gene lookup returns CDR1 SGHDN and CDR2 FVKESK. The CDR3 extends over 13 amino acids. Between the trimmed V and J ends, which lost 3 bases and 9 bases, there was a span of 12 bases.

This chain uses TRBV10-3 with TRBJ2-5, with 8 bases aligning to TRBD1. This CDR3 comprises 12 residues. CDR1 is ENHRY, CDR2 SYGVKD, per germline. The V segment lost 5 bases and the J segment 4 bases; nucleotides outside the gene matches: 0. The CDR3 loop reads CAISTGGETQYF. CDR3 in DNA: TGTGCCATCAGTACAGGGGGAGAGACCCAGTACTTC.

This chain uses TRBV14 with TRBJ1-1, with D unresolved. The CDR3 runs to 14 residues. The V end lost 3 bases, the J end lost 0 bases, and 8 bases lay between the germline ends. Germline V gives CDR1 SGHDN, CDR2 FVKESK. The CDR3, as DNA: TGTGCCAGCAGCCAGGACTACATGAACACTGAAGCTTTCTTT. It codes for CASSQDYMNTEAFF. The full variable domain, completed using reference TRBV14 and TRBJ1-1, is EAGVTQFPSHSVIEKGQTVTLRCDPISGHDNLYWYRRVMGKEIKFLLHFVKESKQDESGMPNNRFLAERTGGTYSTLKVQPAELEDSGVYFCASSQDYMNTEAFFGQGTRLTVV.

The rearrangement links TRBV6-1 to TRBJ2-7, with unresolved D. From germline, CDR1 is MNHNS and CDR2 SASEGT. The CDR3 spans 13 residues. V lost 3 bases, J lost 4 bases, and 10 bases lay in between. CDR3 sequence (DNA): TGTGCCAGCAGTGAGTCCCATCAGTACGAGCAGTACTTC. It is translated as CASSESHQYEQYF.

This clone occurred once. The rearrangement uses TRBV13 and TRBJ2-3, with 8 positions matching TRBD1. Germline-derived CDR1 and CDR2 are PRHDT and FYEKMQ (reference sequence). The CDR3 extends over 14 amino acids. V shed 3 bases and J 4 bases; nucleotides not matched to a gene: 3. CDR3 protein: CASSFRQGPDTQYF. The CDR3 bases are TGTGCCAGCAGCTTCAGACAGGGGCCAGATACGCAGTATTTT.

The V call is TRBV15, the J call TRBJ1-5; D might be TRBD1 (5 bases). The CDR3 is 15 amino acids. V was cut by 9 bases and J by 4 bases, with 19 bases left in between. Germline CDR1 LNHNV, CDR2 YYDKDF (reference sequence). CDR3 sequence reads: CATRTGGAPNQPQHF. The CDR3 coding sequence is TGTGCCACGCGCACAGGAGGGGCGCCAAATCAGCCCCAGCATTTT.

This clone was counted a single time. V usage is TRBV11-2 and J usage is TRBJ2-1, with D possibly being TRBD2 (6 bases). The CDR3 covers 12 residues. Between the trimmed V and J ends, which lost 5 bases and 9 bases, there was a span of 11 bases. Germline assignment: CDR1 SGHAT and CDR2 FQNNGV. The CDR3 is CASSKWGGEQFF. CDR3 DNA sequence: TGTGCCAGCAGCAAATGGGGAGGTGAGCAGTTCTTC.

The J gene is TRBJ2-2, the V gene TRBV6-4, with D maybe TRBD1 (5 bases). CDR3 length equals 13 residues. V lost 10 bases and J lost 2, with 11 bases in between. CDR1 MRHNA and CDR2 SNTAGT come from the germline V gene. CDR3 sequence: CATRQSNTGELFF. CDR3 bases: TGTGCCACCAGACAGTCTAACACCGGGGAGCTGTTTTTT.

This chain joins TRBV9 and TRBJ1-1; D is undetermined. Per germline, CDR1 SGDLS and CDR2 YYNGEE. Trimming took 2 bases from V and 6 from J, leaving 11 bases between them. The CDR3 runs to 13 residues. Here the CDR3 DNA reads TGTGCCAGCAGCGTCGGTCCCTCTGCTGAAGCTTTCTTT. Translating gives CASSVGPSAEAFF.

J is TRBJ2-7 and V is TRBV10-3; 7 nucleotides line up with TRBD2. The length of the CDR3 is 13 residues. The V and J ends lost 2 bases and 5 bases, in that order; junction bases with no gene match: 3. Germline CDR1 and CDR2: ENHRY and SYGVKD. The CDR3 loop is CAISEPGRDEQYF. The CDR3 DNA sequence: TGTGCCATCAGTGAGCCTGGGAGGGACGAGCAGTACTTC.

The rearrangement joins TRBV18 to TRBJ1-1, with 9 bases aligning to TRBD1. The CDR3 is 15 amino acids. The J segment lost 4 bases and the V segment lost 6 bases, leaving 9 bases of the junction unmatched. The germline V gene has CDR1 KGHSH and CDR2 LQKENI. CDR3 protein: CASSPGTGMGTEAFF. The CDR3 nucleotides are TGTGCCAGCTCGCCCGGGACAGGGATGGGCACTGAAGCTTTCTTT.

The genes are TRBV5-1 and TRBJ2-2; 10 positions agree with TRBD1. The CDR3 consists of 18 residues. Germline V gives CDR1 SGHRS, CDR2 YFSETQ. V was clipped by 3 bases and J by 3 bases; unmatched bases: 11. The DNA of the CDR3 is TGCGCCAGCAGCTCCATTCGACAGGGGGCCGGTGACACCGGGGAGCTGTTTTTT. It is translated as CASSSIRQGAGDTGELFF.

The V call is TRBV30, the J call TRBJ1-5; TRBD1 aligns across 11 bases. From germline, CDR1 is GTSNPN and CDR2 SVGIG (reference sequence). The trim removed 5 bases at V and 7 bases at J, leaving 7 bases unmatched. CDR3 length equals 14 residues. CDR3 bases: TGTGCCTGGGGGGGACAGGGGGTGAGGCAGCCCCAGCATTTT. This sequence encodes CAWGGQGVRQPQHF. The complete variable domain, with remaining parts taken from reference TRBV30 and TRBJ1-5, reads SQTIHQWPATLVQPVGSPLSLECTVEGTSNPNLYWYRQAAGRGLQLLFYSVGIGQISSEVPQNLSASRPQDRQFILSSKKLLLSDSGFYLCAWGGQGVRQPQHFGDGTRLSIL.

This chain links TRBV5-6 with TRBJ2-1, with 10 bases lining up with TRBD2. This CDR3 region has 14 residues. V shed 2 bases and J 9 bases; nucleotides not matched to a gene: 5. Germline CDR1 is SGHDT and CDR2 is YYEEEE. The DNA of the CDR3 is TGTGCCAGCAGCTTACTAGCGGGACGTGTTGAGCAGTTCTTC. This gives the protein CASSLLAGRVEQFF.

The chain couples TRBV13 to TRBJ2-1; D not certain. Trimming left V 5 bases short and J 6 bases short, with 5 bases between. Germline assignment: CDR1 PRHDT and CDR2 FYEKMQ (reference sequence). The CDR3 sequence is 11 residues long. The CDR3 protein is CASSISNEQFF. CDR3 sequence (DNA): TGTGCCAGCAGCATTAGCAATGAGCAGTTCTTC.

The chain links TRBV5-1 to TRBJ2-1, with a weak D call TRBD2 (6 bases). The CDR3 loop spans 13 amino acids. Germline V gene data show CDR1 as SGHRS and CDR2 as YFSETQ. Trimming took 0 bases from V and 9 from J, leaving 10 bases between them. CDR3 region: CASSLVQGGEQFF. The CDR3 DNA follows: TGCGCCAGCAGCTTGGTCCAGGGAGGTGAGCAGTTCTTC.

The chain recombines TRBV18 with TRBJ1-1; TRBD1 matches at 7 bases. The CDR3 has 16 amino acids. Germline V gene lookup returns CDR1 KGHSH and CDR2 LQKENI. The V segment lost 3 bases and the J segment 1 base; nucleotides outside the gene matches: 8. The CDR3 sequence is CASSPQGVPSNTEAFF. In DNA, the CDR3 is TGTGCCAGCTCACCCCAGGGGGTTCCCTCGAACACTGAAGCTTTCTTT.

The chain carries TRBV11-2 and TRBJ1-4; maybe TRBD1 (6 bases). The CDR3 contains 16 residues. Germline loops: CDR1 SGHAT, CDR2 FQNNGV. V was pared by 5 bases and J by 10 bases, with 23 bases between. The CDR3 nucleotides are TGTGCCAGCAGCCCCTCCACGGACGTCCGAGGGGGAAAACTGTTTTTT. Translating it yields CASSPSTDVRGGKLFF.

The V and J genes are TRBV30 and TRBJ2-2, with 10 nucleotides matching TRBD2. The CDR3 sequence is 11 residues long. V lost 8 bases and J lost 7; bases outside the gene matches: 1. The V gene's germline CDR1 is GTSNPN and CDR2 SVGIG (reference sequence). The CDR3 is CAQRGGGELFF. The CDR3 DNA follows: TGTGCCCAGCGGGGGGGCGGGGAGCTGTTTTTT. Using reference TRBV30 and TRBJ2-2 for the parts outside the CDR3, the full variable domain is SQTIHQWPATLVQPVGSPLSLECTVEGTSNPNLYWYRQAAGRGLQLLFYSVGIGQISSEVPQNLSASRPQDRQFILSSKKLLLSDSGFYLCAQRGGGELFFGEGSRLTVL.

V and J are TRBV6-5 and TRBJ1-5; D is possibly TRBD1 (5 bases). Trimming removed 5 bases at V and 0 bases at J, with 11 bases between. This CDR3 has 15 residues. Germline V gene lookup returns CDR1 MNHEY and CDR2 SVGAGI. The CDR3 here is CASSQDTASNQPQHF. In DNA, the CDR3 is TGTGCCAGCAGTCAGGACACCGCTAGCAATCAGCCCCAGCATTTT.

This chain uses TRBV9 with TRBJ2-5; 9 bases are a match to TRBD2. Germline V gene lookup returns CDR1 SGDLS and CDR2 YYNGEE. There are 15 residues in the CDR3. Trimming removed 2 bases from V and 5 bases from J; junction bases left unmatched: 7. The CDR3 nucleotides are TGTGCCAGCAGCGTCGCTCTAGCGGGGACGGAGACCCAGTACTTC. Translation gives CASSVALAGTETQYF. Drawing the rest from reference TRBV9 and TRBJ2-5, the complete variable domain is DSGVTQTPKHLITATGQRVTLRCSPRSGDLSVYWYQQSLDQGLQFLIQYYNGEERAKGNILERFSAQQFPDLHSELNLSSLELGDSALYFCASSVALAGTETQYFGPGTRLLVL.

CDR3 in amino acids: CASTDSVRSNQPQHF. The CDR3 region has the DNA TGTGCCAGCACTGATTCGGTCAGGTCTAATCAGCCCCAGCATTTT. The chain is built from TRBV2 and TRBJ1-5, with no clear D. V lost 7 bases to trimming and J lost 4 bases, with 17 bases between them. The CDR3 extends over 15 amino acids. Germline V gene lookup returns CDR1 SNHLY and CDR2 FYNNEI.

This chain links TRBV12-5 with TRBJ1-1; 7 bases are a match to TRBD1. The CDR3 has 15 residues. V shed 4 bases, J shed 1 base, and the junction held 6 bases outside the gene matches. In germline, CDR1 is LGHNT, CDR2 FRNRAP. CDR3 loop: CASGSVQGRNTEAFF. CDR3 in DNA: TGTGCTAGTGGTTCCGTACAGGGGAGGAACACTGAAGCTTTCTTT.

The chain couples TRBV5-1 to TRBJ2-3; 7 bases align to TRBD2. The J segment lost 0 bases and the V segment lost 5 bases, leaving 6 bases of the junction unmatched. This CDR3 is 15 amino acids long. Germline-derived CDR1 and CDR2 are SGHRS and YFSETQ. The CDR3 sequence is CASSGSGVSTDTQYF. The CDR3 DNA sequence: TGCGCCAGCAGTGGGAGCGGGGTGAGCACAGATACGCAGTATTTT. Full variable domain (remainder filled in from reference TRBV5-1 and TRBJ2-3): KAGVTQTPRYLIKTRGQQVTLSCSPISGHRSVSWYQQTPGQGLQFLFEYFSETQRNKGNFPGRFSGRQFSNSRSEMNVSTLELGDSALYLCASSGSGVSTDTQYFGPGTRLTVL.

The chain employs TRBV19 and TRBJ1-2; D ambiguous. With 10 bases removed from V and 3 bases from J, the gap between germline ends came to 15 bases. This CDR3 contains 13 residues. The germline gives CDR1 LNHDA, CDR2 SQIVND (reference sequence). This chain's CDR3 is CAIRRNQDYGYTF. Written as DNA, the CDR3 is TGTGCCATACGACGGAACCAGGACTATGGCTACACCTTC.

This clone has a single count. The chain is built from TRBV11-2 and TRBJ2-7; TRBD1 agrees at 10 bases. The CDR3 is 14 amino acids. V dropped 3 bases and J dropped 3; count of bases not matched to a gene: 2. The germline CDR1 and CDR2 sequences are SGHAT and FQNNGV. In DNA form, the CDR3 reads TGTGCCAGCAGCTTGGGACAGGGGATCTACGAGCAGTACTTC. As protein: CASSLGQGIYEQYF.

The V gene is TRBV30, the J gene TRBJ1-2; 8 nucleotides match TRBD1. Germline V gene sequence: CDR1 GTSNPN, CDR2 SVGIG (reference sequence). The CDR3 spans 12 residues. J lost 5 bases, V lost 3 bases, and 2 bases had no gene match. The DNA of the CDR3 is TGTGCCTGGAGGAGGACAGGGTATGGCTACACCTTC. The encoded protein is CAWRRTGYGYTF.

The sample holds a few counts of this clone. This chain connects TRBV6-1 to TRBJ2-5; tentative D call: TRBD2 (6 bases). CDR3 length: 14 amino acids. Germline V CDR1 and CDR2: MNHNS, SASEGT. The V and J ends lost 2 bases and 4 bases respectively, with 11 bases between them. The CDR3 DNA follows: TGTGCCAGCAGTGAAATGGAGGGACTAGAGACCCAGTACTTC. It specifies CASSEMEGLETQYF.

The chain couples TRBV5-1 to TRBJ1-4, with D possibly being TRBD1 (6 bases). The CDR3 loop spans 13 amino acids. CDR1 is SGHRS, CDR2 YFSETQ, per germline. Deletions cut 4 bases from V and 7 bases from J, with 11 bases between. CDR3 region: CASSMSGVEKLFF. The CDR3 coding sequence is TGCGCCAGCAGCATGTCAGGGGTTGAAAAACTGTTTTTT.

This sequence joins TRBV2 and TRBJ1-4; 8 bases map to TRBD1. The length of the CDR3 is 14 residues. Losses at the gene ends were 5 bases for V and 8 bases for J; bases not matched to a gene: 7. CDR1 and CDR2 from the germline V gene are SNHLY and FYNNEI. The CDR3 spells CASSLDRAGEKLFF. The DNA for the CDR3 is TGTGCCAGCAGTTTGGACAGGGCCGGCGAAAAACTGTTTTTT. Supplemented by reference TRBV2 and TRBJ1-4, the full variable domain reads EPEVTQTPSHQVTQMGQEVILRCVPISNHLYFYWYRQILGQKVEFLVSFYNNEISEKSEIFDDQFSVERPDGSNFTLKIRSTKLEDSAMYFCASSLDRAGEKLFFGSGTQLSVL.